This is a list of T cell receptor beta chains from one sample in a study of T-cell reconstitution after alpha-beta-depleted transplantation in children. In TCRdb, the PCR reads were re-called with MiXCR into one record per CDR3 protein. Of fewer than 400,000 distinct CDR3 sequences in the sample, roughly 25% were seen once. Sequenced here: PBMCs, mostly from graft donor cells, sampled 180 days after TCRalphabeta/CD19-depleted stem cell transplant. All receptors come from a male patient aged 5 to 17 who had a stem cell transplant for acute lymphoblastic leukemia, so the T cells may come from the graft donor. The CDR3 runs from the conserved cysteine through the conserved F or W. D genes are given only for firm matches. Not every row has a clone size; where given, it reads once, few, many or a size class.

D gene: TRBD1; J gene: TRBJ1-6; clone size: many; V gene: TRBV2; CDR3 DNA: TGTGCCAGCAGCGGGACAGGGGATAATTCACCCCTCCACTTT; CDR3 protein: CASSGTGDNSPLHF
D gene: -; J gene: TRBJ2-7; clone size: few; V gene: TRBV20-1; CDR3 DNA: TGCAGTGCTAGGGATACCGACCACCCCTACGAGCAGTACTTC; CDR3 protein: CSARDTDHPYEQYF
D gene: -; J gene: TRBJ2-4; clone size: -; V gene: TRBV4-1; CDR3 DNA: TGCGCCAGCAGCCAAGTTACTCTGGGCATTCAGTACTTC; CDR3 protein: CASSQVTLGIQYF
D gene: -; J gene: TRBJ2-1; clone size: few; V gene: TRBV5-1; CDR3 DNA: TGCGCCAGCAGCTTGGTGGTTTACCAGGGAGAGCAGTTCTTC; CDR3 protein: CASSLVVYQGEQFF
D gene: -; J gene: TRBJ2-1; clone size: few; V gene: TRBV9; CDR3 DNA: TGTGCCAGCAGCGTCTTCCCCGCAGACAATGAGCAGTTCTTC; CDR3 protein: CASSVFPADNEQFF
D gene: TRBD2; J gene: TRBJ2-3; clone size: -; V gene: TRBV20-1; CDR3 DNA: TGCAGTGCTAGTGGGATTAGCGGGAGAAGCACAGATACGCAGTATTTT; CDR3 protein: CSASGISGRSTDTQYF
D gene: -; J gene: TRBJ2-1; clone size: -; V gene: TRBV12-3/TRBV12-4; CDR3 DNA: TGTGCCAGCAGCCAGACAGCTACTAAAAATGAGCAGTTCTTC; CDR3 protein: CASSQTATKNEQFF
D gene: TRBD1; J gene: TRBJ2-7; clone size: -; V gene: TRBV28; CDR3 DNA: TGTGCCAGCAGTCTATGGGACAGAGCCTACGAGCAGTACTTC; CDR3 protein: CASSLWDRAYEQYF
D gene: -; J gene: TRBJ2-1; clone size: -; V gene: TRBV12-3/TRBV12-4; CDR3 DNA: TGTGCCAGCAGTTTAGCATCCCAGACTAGTGGGGAGCAGTTCTTC; CDR3 protein: CASSLASQTSGEQFF
D gene: TRBD1; J gene: TRBJ2-5; clone size: few; V gene: TRBV7-6; CDR3 DNA: TGTGCCAGCAGCCAGGGACAGGGGGCCTTTCGAGTGGAGACCCAGTACTTC; CDR3 protein: CASSQGQGAFRVETQYF
D gene: -; J gene: TRBJ1-1; clone size: few; V gene: TRBV5-6; CDR3 DNA: TGTGCCAGCAGCTTGTATAAGAACACTGAAGCTTTCTTT; CDR3 protein: CASSLYKNTEAFF
D gene: -; J gene: TRBJ2-5; clone size: -; V gene: TRBV20-1; CDR3 DNA: TGCAGTGCTAGAGATTCCAGGGAGATTGGGGAGACCCAGTACTTC; CDR3 protein: CSARDSREIGETQYF
D gene: -; J gene: TRBJ2-1; clone size: -; V gene: TRBV20-1; CDR3 DNA: TGCAGTGCTAGAGTCCAGGGCTCTATTTTCAATGAGCAGTTCTTC; CDR3 protein: CSARVQGSIFNEQFF
D gene: TRBD1; J gene: TRBJ1-5; clone size: -; V gene: TRBV29-1; CDR3 DNA: TGCAGCGTTGCCGGACAGGGTGTTCAGCCCCAGCATTTT; CDR3 protein: CSVAGQGVQPQHF
D gene: -; J gene: TRBJ2-2; clone size: once; V gene: TRBV2; CDR3 DNA: TGTGCCAGCAGTGGAGTCGGGGAGCTGTTTTTT; CDR3 protein: CASSGVGELFF
D gene: -; J gene: TRBJ2-5; clone size: -; V gene: TRBV20-1; CDR3 DNA: TGCAGTGGCCTAGAATGGCAAGAGACCCAGTACTTC; CDR3 protein: CSGLEWQETQYF
D gene: -; J gene: TRBJ2-5; clone size: -; V gene: TRBV20-1; CDR3 DNA: TGCAGTGCTAGGAGCGACTACCCCCAAGAGACCCAGTACTTC; CDR3 protein: CSARSDYPQETQYF
D gene: -; J gene: TRBJ2-7; clone size: few; V gene: TRBV20-1; CDR3 DNA: TGCAGTGCTAGCCGGCCCAGCCGTGGCAGGGACCCCTACGAGCAGTACTTC; CDR3 protein: CSASRPSRGRDPYEQYF
D gene: TRBD2; J gene: TRBJ2-5; clone size: -; V gene: TRBV11-1; CDR3 DNA: TGTGCCAGCAGCTTGATTTCCGGTAGCGGGAGGGCCGTGAAGACCCAGTACTTC; CDR3 protein: CASSLISGSGRAVKTQYF
D gene: -; J gene: TRBJ1-6; clone size: -; V gene: TRBV20-1; CDR3 DNA: TGCAGTGCTAGAGAGAGGGGGAGTATGGTTTTCAGCTCCTATAATTCACCCCTCCACTTT; CDR3 protein: CSARERGSMVFSSYNSPLHF
D gene: TRBD2; J gene: TRBJ2-3; clone size: few; V gene: TRBV29-1; CDR3 DNA: TGCAGCGTTGAACGTAATTCGGGGGGAAGCACAGATACGCAGTATTTT; CDR3 protein: CSVERNSGGSTDTQYF
D gene: TRBD1; J gene: TRBJ2-5; clone size: once; V gene: TRBV5-1; CDR3 DNA: TGCGCCAGCAGCTTGGACCGACAGGGGCTGGGCGAGACCCGGTACTTC; CDR3 protein: CASSLDRQGLGETRYF
D gene: TRBD1; J gene: TRBJ1-4; clone size: -; V gene: TRBV5-1; CDR3 DNA: TGCGCCAGCAGCACCCGACAGGGCTCCGGGGTAAAACTGTTTTTT; CDR3 protein: CASSTRQGSGVKLFF
D gene: -; J gene: TRBJ1-2; clone size: -; V gene: TRBV10-3; CDR3 DNA: TGTGCCATCAGTGAGTCGAGTGATTGGAGGAGAGGCTATGGCTACACCTTC; CDR3 protein: CAISESSDWRRGYGYTF
D gene: -; J gene: TRBJ1-5; clone size: -; V gene: TRBV20-1; CDR3 DNA: TGCAGTGCCTCTAGGACTGGGGGTCAGCCCCAGCATTTT; CDR3 protein: CSASRTGGQPQHF
D gene: -; J gene: TRBJ1-6; clone size: -; V gene: TRBV7-6; CDR3 DNA: TGTGCCAGCAGCTTAAGCCCCAGCATCCATAGAGACCTCCACTTT; CDR3 protein: CASSLSPSIHRDLHF
D gene: -; J gene: TRBJ1-6; clone size: once; V gene: TRBV4-1; CDR3 DNA: TGCGCCAGCCACTCACCCCTCCACTTT; CDR3 protein: CASHSPLHF
D gene: -; J gene: TRBJ1-2; clone size: few; V gene: TRBV6-4; CDR3 DNA: TGTGCCAGCAGTGACTTCCCCGGGGGCTCCTATGGCTACACCTTC; CDR3 protein: CASSDFPGGSYGYTF
D gene: -; J gene: TRBJ2-7; clone size: -; V gene: TRBV20-1; CDR3 DNA: TGCAGTGCTAGGCCTGGAGTCGGGGACTCCTACGAGCAGTACTTC; CDR3 protein: CSARPGVGDSYEQYF
D gene: -; J gene: TRBJ2-5; clone size: -; V gene: TRBV2; CDR3 DNA: TGTGCCAGCAGTGGAGTCGGCAGAAGGGACCGCGAGACCCAGTACTTC; CDR3 protein: CASSGVGRRDRETQYF
D gene: -; J gene: TRBJ2-5; clone size: -; V gene: TRBV7-7; CDR3 DNA: TGTGCCAGCAGCTTAGCGGGCCCGGGAGAGACCCAGTCCTTC; CDR3 protein: CASSLAGPGETQSF
D gene: TRBD1; J gene: TRBJ2-7; clone size: -; V gene: TRBV12-3/TRBV12-4; CDR3 DNA: TGTGCCAGCAGGCTCAGGGGGCGCGCCGACGAGCAGTACTTC; CDR3 protein: CASRLRGRADEQYF
D gene: -; J gene: TRBJ1-6; clone size: few; V gene: TRBV5-1; CDR3 DNA: TGCGCCAGCAGCCAAGACAGTTCCCCTAATTCACCCCTCCACTTT; CDR3 protein: CASSQDSSPNSPLHF
D gene: TRBD2; J gene: TRBJ2-2; clone size: -; V gene: TRBV6-2/TRBV6-3; CDR3 DNA: TGTGCCAGCAGTCGACTAGCGGTGACCGGGGAGCTGTTTTTT; CDR3 protein: CASSRLAVTGELFF
D gene: TRBD1; J gene: TRBJ2-7; clone size: few; V gene: TRBV4-1; CDR3 DNA: TGCGCCAGCAGCCAACGGGGACAGGCCCGTTCCTACGAGCAGTACTTC; CDR3 protein: CASSQRGQARSYEQYF
D gene: -; J gene: TRBJ2-2; clone size: few; V gene: TRBV10-3; CDR3 DNA: TGTGCCATCAGTGAGTCTGGGGACACCGGGGAGCTGTTTTTT; CDR3 protein: CAISESGDTGELFF
D gene: TRBD1; J gene: TRBJ2-5; clone size: few; V gene: TRBV6-5; CDR3 DNA: TGTGCCAGCAGTTACGGGACAGGGGCGAGAGAGACCCAGTACTTC; CDR3 protein: CASSYGTGARETQYF
D gene: -; J gene: TRBJ1-4; clone size: -; V gene: TRBV7-2; CDR3 DNA: TGTGCCAGCAGCTTGGTGAGGGAGGATGAAAAACTGTTTTTT; CDR3 protein: CASSLVREDEKLFF
D gene: TRBD1; J gene: TRBJ1-2; clone size: -; V gene: TRBV10-3; CDR3 DNA: TGTGCCATCAGTGATTTTGACAGGGGAGGATCGGGAGGCTACACCTTC; CDR3 protein: CAISDFDRGGSGGYTF
D gene: -; J gene: TRBJ2-4; clone size: few; V gene: TRBV20-1; CDR3 DNA: TGCAGTGCTAGAGTCCTTCCCAAAAACATTCAGTACTTC; CDR3 protein: CSARVLPKNIQYF